Listed here are 27 T cell receptor beta chains from one sample, sequenced in a study of T cell responses to AZD1222 COVID-19 vaccine. Only in-frame clones appear in the TCRdb table, and some are missing; sequencing was by immunoSEQ multiplex PCR. This table has approximately 89,000 clones, over 80% appearing once. The sample was peripheral blood, taken 28 days after the second AZD1222 dose. The receptors derive from an adult who received the AZD1222 COVID-19 vaccine.

This clone has just a few counts. The chain combines TRBV6-5 with TRBJ1-2; tentative D call: TRBD1 (6 bases). Germline lookup yields CDR1 MNHEY and CDR2 SVGAGI. The V gene lost 0 bases and the J gene lost 7 bases, with 12 bases spanning the gap. CDR3 length equals 14 residues. The CDR3 reads CASSYSPQGFGYTF. CDR3 sequence (DNA): TGTGCCAGCAGTTACTCTCCACAGGGCTTTGGCTACACCTTC.

The V and J genes are TRBV4-1 and TRBJ2-2, with 14 bases matching TRBD2. CDR3 length: 18 residues. V shed 4 bases and J 8 bases; nucleotides not matched to a gene: 12. From germline, CDR1 is MGHRA and CDR2 YSYEKL. This CDR3 is CASSPSSGLAGVYGELFF. The DNA for the CDR3 is TGCGCCAGCAGCCCTTCCTCGGGACTAGCGGGAGTATATGGGGAGCTGTTTTTT.

The chain recombines TRBV28 with TRBJ1-2; D gene ambiguous. The germline V gene encodes CDR1 MDHEN and CDR2 SYDVKM. The V gene lost 7 bases and the J gene lost 1 base, with 13 bases spanning the gap. This CDR3 region has 14 residues. For the CDR3, the DNA is TGTGCCAGCATCTCCGGAACTGTTAACTATGGCTACACCTTC. Protein product: CASISGTVNYGYTF.

V and J are TRBV6-5 and TRBJ1-4, with TRBD1 matching over 8 bases. Trimming cost V 11 bases and J 0 bases; bases outside gene matches: 5. Germline V gene data show CDR1 as MNHEY and CDR2 as SVGAGI. The CDR3 length is 14 residues. For the CDR3, the DNA is TGTGCCTGGACAGGGTTCTCAACTAATGAAAAACTGTTTTTT. This sequence encodes CAWTGFSTNEKLFF.

This clone was seen a handful of times. The rearrangement joins TRBV28 to TRBJ1-2, with no clear D. The V end lost 10 bases, the J end lost 2 bases, and 8 bases lay between the germline ends. The CDR3 runs to 11 residues. Looked up from germline, CDR1 is MDHEN and CDR2 is SYDVKM. In DNA form, the CDR3 reads TGTGCCACCGCGGGGAACTATGGCTACACCTTC. This gives the protein CATAGNYGYTF.

This clone was counted a single time. The chain recombines TRBV25-1 with TRBJ2-3; 8 positions agree with TRBD2. This CDR3 has 16 amino acids. Germline V lookup: CDR1 MGHDK, CDR2 SYGVNS. Trimming at V came to 8 bases and at J to 0 bases, leaving 10 bases not matched to a gene. The CDR3 DNA reads TGTGCCAGCTCCCGGCGGCGGGAGGTTAGCACAGATACGCAGTATTTT. Its translation is CASSRRREVSTDTQYF.

The rearrangement links TRBV12-5 to TRBJ1-2, with TRBD1 matching 8 bases. Germline CDR1 reads LGHNT; CDR2 reads FRNRAP. V trimming: 1 base; J trimming: 8 bases; junction bases outside the gene matches: 6. The CDR3 extends over 14 amino acids. The CDR3 is CASGLETGVGGYTF. CDR3 bases: TGTGCTAGTGGTTTGGAGACAGGGGTGGGCGGCTACACCTTC.

The chain links TRBV5-1 to TRBJ1-3; no clear D gene. The V gene lost 3 bases and the J gene lost 0 bases, with 10 bases spanning the gap. Germline assignment: CDR1 SGHRS and CDR2 YFSETQ. The CDR3 totals 15 residues. Here the CDR3 DNA reads TGCGCCAGCAGCTCAGAATTTTCCTCTGGAAACACCATATATTTT. Amino acid sequence: CASSSEFSSGNTIYF.

The V gene is TRBV4-1, the J gene TRBJ2-3; D gene uncertain. Germline V gene sequence: CDR1 MGHRA, CDR2 YSYEKL. Trimming shortened V by 2 bases and J by 0 bases, and 18 bases separated the two germline ends. The CDR3 length is 18 residues. The CDR3 loop is CASSQLERRAPSTDTQYF. The CDR3, as DNA: TGCGCCAGCAGCCAACTTGAGCGTAGGGCTCCTAGCACAGATACGCAGTATTTT.

This chain joins TRBV2 and TRBJ2-7; possibly TRBD1 or TRBD2 for D (5 bases each). V lost 6 bases to trimming and J lost 5 bases, with 11 bases between them. The CDR3 covers 12 residues. Germline CDR1 SNHLY, CDR2 FYNNEI. In DNA, the CDR3 is TGTGCCAGCAGGGGGGACGGGGACGAGCAGTACTTC. Translating it yields CASRGDGDEQYF.

The chain couples TRBV2 to TRBJ2-1; possible D gene TRBD1, 6 bases. V gave up 5 bases and J gave up 6 bases, with 14 bases separating them. CDR1 and CDR2 from the germline V gene are SNHLY and FYNNEI. The CDR3 is 14 residues long. The CDR3 loop is CASSSLGALNEQFF. In nucleotides, the CDR3 is TGTGCCAGCAGTTCCCTGGGGGCACTCAATGAGCAGTTCTTC.

The chain combines TRBV28 with TRBJ1-6; TRBD1 aligns across 7 bases. V was clipped by 6 bases and J by 7 bases; unmatched bases: 9. In germline, CDR1 is MDHEN, CDR2 SYDVKM. This CDR3 spans 15 amino acids. This chain's CDR3 is CASRPNQGENSPLHF. In DNA, the CDR3 is TGTGCCAGCAGACCTAACCAGGGGGAGAATTCACCCCTCCACTTT.

The chain joins TRBV7-8 to TRBJ2-6; a possible D gene is TRBD1 (6 bases). Germline-derived CDR1 and CDR2 are SGHVS and FQNEAQ. The CDR3 covers 15 residues. Trimming pared 3 bases from V and 4 bases from J, leaving 10 bases between. This chain's CDR3 is CASSFQGYGANVLTF. CDR3 in DNA: TGTGCCAGCAGCTTTCAGGGGTACGGGGCCAACGTCCTGACTTTC.

This sequence joins TRBV27 and TRBJ1-3, with 8 bases fitting TRBD1. The CDR3 is 14 residues long. Germline V gene lookup returns CDR1 MNHEY and CDR2 SMNVEV (reference sequence). V was pared by 3 bases and J by 2 bases, with 0 bases of the junction left unmatched. The DNA of the CDR3 is TGTGCCAGCAGTTTGGACAGGGCTGGAAACACCATATATTTT. Encoded protein: CASSLDRAGNTIYF.

This clone occurred once. This chain joins TRBV28 and TRBJ1-3, with 9 bases that match TRBD1. This CDR3 has 13 residues. In germline, CDR1 is MDHEN, CDR2 SYDVKM. V shed 6 bases and J 11 bases; nucleotides not matched to a gene: 8. The CDR3 loop reads CASSPGQGFAIYF. CDR3 in DNA: TGTGCCAGCAGCCCGGGACAGGGTTTCGCCATATATTTT.

The V and J genes are TRBV10-3 and TRBJ2-7; 7 bases agree with TRBD2. This CDR3 has 14 amino acids. Trimming removed 7 bases from V and 0 bases from J; junction bases left unmatched: 6. The germline V gene has CDR1 ENHRY and CDR2 SYGVKD. CDR3 sequence reads: CAITTGGSSYEQYF. The CDR3 coding sequence is TGTGCCATCACCACCGGGGGGAGCTCCTACGAGCAGTACTTC.

This clone was counted a single time. V usage is TRBV18 and J usage is TRBJ2-5; D ambiguous. Germline V gene sequence: CDR1 KGHSH, CDR2 LQKENI. V shed 3 bases and J shed 1 base, with 21 bases lying between them. The CDR3 consists of 18 residues. The chain's CDR3 is CASSPGNRVLYSQETQYF. In nucleotides, the CDR3 is TGTGCCAGCTCACCTGGAAACCGAGTACTGTATTCCCAAGAGACCCAGTACTTC.

The chain has TRBV6-1 and TRBJ1-4; 8 positions agree with TRBD1. Germline CDR1 reads MNHNS; CDR2 reads SASEGT. CDR3 length: 16 residues. The V gene end was trimmed by 4 bases and the J gene end by 4 bases; junction bases not matched to a gene: 8. CDR3 sequence: CASSGQTGVLNEKLFF. CDR3 DNA sequence: TGTGCCAGCAGTGGACAGACAGGGGTTCTTAATGAAAAACTGTTTTTT.

This clone was seen a few times. The chain has TRBV19 and TRBJ2-7; the match to TRBD2 covers 11 bases. This CDR3 contains 16 residues. The germline gives CDR1 LNHDA, CDR2 SQIVND (reference sequence). The junction had 6 bases not matched to a gene; V was cut back by 4 bases and J by 1 base. CDR3 sequence reads: CASSTRLAGRSYEQYF. CDR3 nucleotide sequence: TGTGCCAGTAGTACCCGACTAGCGGGACGATCCTACGAGCAGTACTTC.

The chain couples TRBV18 to TRBJ1-2; D remains unclear. CDR1 is KGHSH and CDR2 is LQKENI in the germline V gene. CDR3 length: 12 residues. The V end was cut by 6 bases, the J end by 4 bases, with 9 bases between. This CDR3 reads CASSPSGYGYTF. The CDR3 bases are TGTGCCAGCTCCCCATCAGGCTATGGCTACACCTTC.

V and J are TRBV12-5 and TRBJ1-4, with 7 nucleotides matching TRBD1. The CDR3 runs to 19 residues. In germline, CDR1 is LGHNT, CDR2 FRNRAP. J lost 3 bases, V lost 6 bases, and 19 bases had no gene match. The chain's CDR3 is CASGSRPLGQRLPNEKLFF. CDR3 coding DNA: TGTGCTAGTGGATCGAGGCCCCTGGGACAGCGCCTTCCTAATGAAAAACTGTTTTTT.

The chain uses TRBV6-2 or TRBV6-3 and TRBJ1-5, with 11 positions matching TRBD1. In germline, CDR1 is MNHEY, CDR2 SVGEGT. This CDR3 comprises 14 residues. V was clipped by 6 bases and J by 4 bases; unmatched bases: 2. CDR3 sequence reads: CASSRDRGNQPQHF. The CDR3 DNA sequence: TGTGCCAGCAGCCGGGACAGGGGGAATCAGCCCCAGCATTTT.

This rearrangement joins TRBV5-8 to TRBJ2-1; the D gene is possibly TRBD2 (5 bases). There are 14 residues in the CDR3. Germline V gene data show CDR1 as SGHTS and CDR2 as YDEGEE. Trimming took off 2 bases at V and 6 bases at J, with 12 bases between the two ends. CDR3: CASSFGALANEQFF. Here the CDR3 DNA reads TGTGCCAGCAGCTTCGGCGCGCTAGCCAATGAGCAGTTCTTC.

This chain links TRBV7-9 with TRBJ2-7; 8 positions match TRBD2. J gave up 3 bases and V 4 bases, and 5 bases lay outside the gene matches. Germline V gives CDR1 SEHNR, CDR2 FQNEAQ (reference sequence). The CDR3 contains 14 residues. CDR3 in DNA: TGTGCCAGCAGCTCTCGGGGGGGCAGCTACGAGCAGTACTTC. The encoded protein is CASSSRGGSYEQYF.

The CDR3 region has the DNA TGTGCCAGCAGCCCCACGGGGAGCGGGAGGTGGCATGAGCAGTTCTTC. It encodes CASSPTGSGRWHEQFF. The genes are TRBV11-3 and TRBJ2-1, with 9 bases fitting TRBD2. The J segment lost 8 bases and the V segment lost 5 bases, leaving 13 bases of the junction unmatched. Germline V gene data show CDR1 as SGHNT and CDR2 as YENEEA. The CDR3 sequence is 16 residues long.

The chain employs TRBV18 and TRBJ1-5, with 8 bases matching TRBD1. CDR1 and CDR2 from the germline V gene are KGHSH and LQKENI. The V gene end was trimmed by 3 bases and the J gene end by 7 bases; junction bases not matched to a gene: 8. CDR3 length equals 15 residues. CDR3 sequence reads: CASSPQGQGQQPQHF. The CDR3 region has the DNA TGTGCCAGCTCACCCCAAGGACAGGGACAACAGCCCCAGCATTTT.

The chain recombines TRBV28 with TRBJ2-7; 9 bases line up with TRBD2. Germline loops: CDR1 MDHEN, CDR2 SYDVKM. The CDR3 loop spans 16 amino acids. J lost 2 bases, V lost 3 bases, and 8 bases had no gene match. The CDR3 region is CASSFRGRGRTYEQYF. In DNA form, the CDR3 reads TGTGCCAGCAGTTTTCGCGGGAGGGGGAGGACCTACGAGCAGTACTTC.